These T cell receptor beta chains were read from a single sample in a study of OX40 agonist ivuxolimab in advanced cancers. Sequencing was performed with immunoSEQ multiplex PCR; in TCRdb, only in-frame clones are kept and a portion is missing. The table records 65,000 to 95,000 clones, 70% to 90% of them present only once. The sequencing used CD4+ or CD8+ T cells sorted from blood, collected in a trial of the OX40 agonist ivuxolimab. The origin of the receptors is an adult with an advanced solid tumor such as melanoma, head and neck, liver or kidney cancer. The CDR3 runs from the conserved cysteine through the conserved F or W. D genes are given only for firm matches. Clone size is stated in some rows and not others, as once, few, many or a class when expanded.

>TRBV6-1|NA|TRBJ2-7|TRBD1
CASRGQGSSYEQYF
TGTGCCAGCCGGGGACAGGGGAGCTCCTACGAGCAGTACTTC
>TRBV7-9|NA|TRBJ2-7|NA
CASSPRQAREQYF
TGTGCCAGCAGCCCGCGACAGGCCAGGGAGCAGTACTTC
>TRBV5-1|NA|TRBJ1-5|NA
CASSEGPGYSNQPQHF
TGCGCCAGCAGCGAAGGACCCGGGTATAGCAATCAGCCCCAGCATTTT
>TRBV19|once|TRBJ2-1|NA
CASSRDFQNNEQFF
TGTGCCAGTAGCCGGGACTTCCAGAACAATGAGCAGTTCTTC
>TRBV10-3|NA|TRBJ2-3|NA
CAISESGRSLTDTQYF
TGTGCCATCAGTGAGTCAGGCAGGAGCCTCACAGATACGCAGTATTTT
>TRBV28|NA|TRBJ2-3|NA
CASSLLRGSTDTQYF
TGTGCCAGCAGCTTACTGAGGGGTAGCACAGATACGCAGTATTTT
>TRBV5-6|NA|TRBJ2-7|TRBD2
CASRETSGGIYEQYF
TGTGCCAGCAGAGAGACTAGCGGGGGAATATACGAGCAGTACTTC
>TRBV6-5|NA|TRBJ2-7|TRBD2
CASSRLAGAYEQYF
TGTGCCAGCAGCCGACTAGCGGGGGCCTACGAGCAGTACTTC
>TRBV11-2|NA|TRBJ1-5|NA
CASSLGLGQPQHF
TGTGCCAGCAGCTTAGGACTGGGTCAGCCCCAGCATTTT
>TRBV5-1|once|TRBJ2-3|TRBD2
CASSLLAGRADTQYF
TGCGCCAGCAGCCTCTTAGCGGGTAGGGCAGATACGCAGTATTTT
>TRBV9|NA|TRBJ2-3|NA
CASSVEYRSTDTQYF
TGTGCCAGCAGCGTAGAGTACAGGAGCACAGATACGCAGTATTTT
>TRBV9|NA|TRBJ2-3|TRBD2
CASSAGTTLGQTQYF
TGTGCCAGCAGCGCCGGGACTACCTTGGGTCAAACGCAGTATTTT
>TRBV28|NA|TRBJ2-7|NA
CASSLLGGSEQYF
TGTGCCAGCAGTTTATTAGGGGGTAGCGAGCAGTACTTC
>TRBV7-8|NA|TRBJ1-3|NA
CASSAWGGRGDSGNTIYF
TGTGCCAGCAGCGCGTGGGGGGGGCGAGGGGACTCTGGAAACACCATATATTTT
>TRBV6-5|NA|TRBJ2-7|NA
CASSRRAPTSYEQYF
TGTGCCAGCAGTCGCAGGGCTCCTACTTCCTACGAGCAGTACTTC
>TRBV5-6|NA|TRBJ2-5|NA
CASSPMHQEETQYF
TGTGCCAGCAGCCCAATGCACCAGGAGGAGACCCAGTACTTC
>TRBV10-2|once|TRBJ2-3|TRBD2
CASSSGRIDGGTDTQYF
TGCGCCAGTTCAAGCGGGAGGATTGATGGGGGCACAGATACGCAGTATTTT
>TRBV5-1|NA|TRBJ1-2|NA
CASSRDSYGYTF
TGCGCCAGCAGCCGTGACAGTTATGGCTACACCTTC
>TRBV7-2|NA|TRBJ1-2|NA
CASSLGEGSGGYTF
TGTGCCAGCAGCTTAGGGGAGGGGAGCGGTGGCTACACCTTC
>TRBV5-1|NA|TRBJ1-1|NA
CASSVTVNTEAFF
TGCGCCAGCAGCGTAACAGTTAACACTGAAGCTTTCTTT
>TRBV19|few|TRBJ2-7|NA
CASRSPGGGYEQYF
TGTGCCAGTAGAAGTCCAGGGGGGGGATACGAGCAGTACTTC
>TRBV6-6|NA|TRBJ2-7|TRBD2
CASRLAGGPYEQYF
TGTGCCAGCAGACTAGCGGGAGGTCCCTACGAGCAGTACTTC
>TRBV5-1|once|TRBJ2-2|TRBD2
CASSPRTSGTGELFF
TGCGCCAGCAGCCCTAGGACTAGCGGCACCGGGGAGCTGTTTTTT
>TRBV10-3|NA|TRBJ2-3|NA
CAISEGGTDTQYF
TGTGCCATCAGTGAAGGGGGCACAGATACGCAGTATTTT
>TRBV5-1|NA|TRBJ1-2|NA
CASSPASGAVKYGYTF
TGCGCCAGCAGCCCCGCATCGGGGGCTGTAAAGTATGGCTACACCTTC
>TRBV18|NA|TRBJ2-2|TRBD1
CASSRQGAENTGELFF
TGTGCCAGCTCACGACAGGGGGCGGAAAACACCGGGGAGCTGTTTTTT
>TRBV2|once|TRBJ2-7|TRBD1
CASSDRTGGGSEQYF
TGTGCCAGCAGTGACCGGACAGGGGGCGGATCCGAGCAGTACTTC
>TRBV7-9|NA|TRBJ2-5|NA
CASSLSASETQYF
TGTGCCAGCAGCTTATCTGCCTCGGAGACCCAGTACTTC
>TRBV6-5|NA|TRBJ2-7|TRBD1
CASSPGQGAYEQYF
TGTGCCAGCAGCCCCGGACAGGGGGCCTACGAGCAGTACTTC
>TRBV7-9|NA|TRBJ1-6|TRBD1
CASSMTGEESPLHF
TGTGCCAGCAGCATGACAGGGGAGGAATCACCCCTCCACTTT
>TRBV5-5|NA|TRBJ1-4|TRBD1
CASRRDRGNEKLFF
TGTGCCAGCAGAAGGGACAGAGGGAACGAAAAACTGTTTTTT
>TRBV19|NA|TRBJ2-2|NA
CASSIRMYYIAGQSGELFF
TGTGCCAGTAGTATTAGAATGTACTATATAGCGGGACAGTCCGGGGAGCTGTTTTTT
>TRBV5-4|NA|TRBJ2-2|NA
CASSSAGTRNTGELFF
TGTGCCAGCAGCTCCGCCGGGACTCGGAACACCGGGGAGCTGTTTTTT
>TRBV6-5|NA|TRBJ2-5|TRBD1
CASREWDREETQYF
TGTGCCAGCAGGGAATGGGACAGGGAAGAGACCCAGTACTTC
>TRBV6-1|NA|TRBJ1-2|NA
CASSESGFYGYTF
TGTGCCAGCAGTGAATCAGGGTTCTATGGCTACACCTTC
>TRBV15|NA|TRBJ1-4|NA
CATSSHLREKLFF
TGTGCCACCAGCTCCCACCTAAGGGAAAAACTGTTTTTT
>TRBV18|NA|TRBJ1-1|TRBD1
CASSPTGQAAEAFF
TGTGCCAGCTCACCCACAGGACAGGCTGCCGAAGCTTTCTTT
>TRBV9|NA|TRBJ2-5|TRBD1
CASSVGAGGTQETQYF
TGTGCCAGCAGCGTAGGGGCAGGGGGTACCCAAGAGACCCAGTACTTC
>TRBV9|once|TRBJ1-1|TRBD1
CASSYYPLGQGNTEAFF
TGTGCCAGCAGCTATTACCCCCTCGGACAGGGAAATACTGAAGCTTTCTTT
>TRBV15|NA|TRBJ1-5|NA
CATSRRTSDQPQHF
TGTGCCACCAGCAGGCGGACATCAGATCAGCCCCAGCATTTT
>TRBV7-2|NA|TRBJ1-1|NA
CASSSLGPRNTEAFF
TGTGCCAGCAGCTCGTTGGGACCGAGGAACACTGAAGCTTTCTTT
>TRBV19|NA|TRBJ2-7|TRBD1
CASTLGAGGTYEQYF
TGTGCCAGTACCCTGGGGGCAGGGGGTACCTACGAGCAGTACTTC
>TRBV5-1|NA|TRBJ2-7|TRBD1
CASSPQGATYEQYF
TGCGCCAGCAGCCCTCAGGGGGCAACCTACGAGCAGTACTTC
>TRBV10-1|few|TRBJ2-5|NA
CASSKGPRGKSTQYF
TGCGCCAGCAGCAAAGGACCCCGGGGCAAGAGTACCCAGTACTTC
>TRBV5-4|NA|TRBJ1-1|NA
CASSSPWGLPNTEAFF
TGTGCCAGCAGTTCCCCGTGGGGTCTACCGAACACTGAAGCTTTCTTT
>TRBV2|once|TRBJ1-5|TRBD1
CASSEGARSNQPQHF
TGTGCCAGCAGCGAGGGGGCGCGAAGCAATCAGCCCCAGCATTTT
>TRBV9|NA|TRBJ2-3|NA
CASSVATDTQYF
TGTGCCAGCAGCGTAGCCACGGATACGCAGTATTTT
>TRBV4-1|NA|TRBJ2-4|NA
CASSPYWAGSDIQYF
TGCGCCAGCAGCCCCTACTGGGCAGGGTCGGACATTCAGTACTTC
>TRBV29-1|NA|TRBJ2-1|TRBD1
CSVERGTGYSYNEQFF
TGCAGCGTTGAAAGGGGGACAGGGTACTCCTACAATGAGCAGTTCTTC
>TRBV6-6|NA|TRBJ2-3|TRBD1
CASRRGRGLTDTQYF
TGTGCCAGCCGTAGGGGCAGGGGGCTGACAGATACGCAGTATTTT
>TRBV6-1|NA|TRBJ1-1|NA
CASIRPGGNTEAFF
TGTGCCAGCATCCGGCCCGGGGGGAACACTGAAGCTTTCTTT
>TRBV5-5|NA|TRBJ1-2|NA
CASSFPDGFGGYTF
TGTGCCAGCAGCTTTCCGGACGGCTTTGGGGGCTACACCTTC
>TRBV6-1|NA|TRBJ2-5|TRBD2
CASGTSGQETQYF
TGTGCCAGTGGGACTAGCGGCCAAGAGACCCAGTACTTC
>TRBV4-2|once|TRBJ1-1|NA
CASSQEPNTEAFF
TGTGCCAGCAGCCAAGAGCCGAACACTGAAGCTTTCTTT
>TRBV5-5|NA|TRBJ1-1|TRBD1
CASSQVRTGVNTEAFF
TGTGCCAGCAGCCAAGTTCGGACAGGCGTGAACACTGAAGCTTTCTTT